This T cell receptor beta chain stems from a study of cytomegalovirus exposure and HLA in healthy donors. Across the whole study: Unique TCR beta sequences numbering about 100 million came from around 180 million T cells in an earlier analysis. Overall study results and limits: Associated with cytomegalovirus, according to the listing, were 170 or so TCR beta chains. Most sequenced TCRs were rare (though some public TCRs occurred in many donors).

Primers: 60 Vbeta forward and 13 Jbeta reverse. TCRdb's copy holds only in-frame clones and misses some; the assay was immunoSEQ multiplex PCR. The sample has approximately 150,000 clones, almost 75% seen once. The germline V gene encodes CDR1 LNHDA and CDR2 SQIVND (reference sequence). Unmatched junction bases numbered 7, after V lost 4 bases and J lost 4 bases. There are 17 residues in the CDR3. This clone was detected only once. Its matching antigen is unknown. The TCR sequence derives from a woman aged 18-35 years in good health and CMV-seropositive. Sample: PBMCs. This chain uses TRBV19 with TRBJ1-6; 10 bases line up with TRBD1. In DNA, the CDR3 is TGTGCCAGTAGTAAAACGACAGGGGGCGAATATAATTCACCCCTCCACTTT. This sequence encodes CASSKTTGGEYNSPLHF.